This T cell receptor beta chain derives from a study of blood T cell repertoires in COVID-19 (dated by TCRdb to between 2020 and 2021). Concerning the study at large: Samples covering the acute and convalescent phases of COVID-19 were provided by collaborators in the United States, Italy and Spain. The material from the prospective study consisted of cDNA or gDNA derived from T cells, B-cell-depleted T cells, or PBMCs. HLA class I and class II types, where available, came from metadata supplied by the sample provider rather than from assay-based typing. Deeply sampled blood TCRbeta repertoires from subjects exposed to, actively infected with, or recovered from COVID-19 were included in the dataset. The samples were drawn from two sources: the first 160 participants of the ongoing ImmuneRACE study, and 1,000 to 1,500 subjects contributed by 6 global collaborators. The repertoires were made available in a free public database intended to serve as a resource for research on the immune response to SARS-CoV-2. Nearly every sample came with metadata listing a de-identified subject ID, COVID-19 status, age in years and sex.

Whole blood was collected in K2EDTA tubes by collaborating institutions according to the institutions' own protocols. For TCRbeta analysis, collaborators shipped samples as frozen whole blood, isolated PBMCs, or DNA extracted from either of those sample types. Deletion took 6 bases off V and 9 bases off J, with a span of 21 bases between the germline ends. CDR1 and CDR2 were assigned from the germline V gene (reference sequence) as LNHDA and SQIVND. The CDR3 contains 16 residues, cysteine and phenylalanine counted. Just CDR3 DNA is preserved here, 48 bases in frame from base 1. General study outcomes and caveats: The quantity of clinical and demographic metadata differed by source and by participant and was supplied without curation.

TCRbeta CDR3 regions were amplified from genomic DNA using the immunoSEQ Assay, a bias-controlled multiplex PCR. As for the authors' bioinformatics: The number of nucleated cells in each sample was estimated by amplification of reference gene primers within the assay. To quantify the absolute abundance of each unique TCRbeta CDR3 rearrangement, sequence reads were collapsed and filtered. For each sample, productive Simpson clonality was calculated as the square root of Simpson's diversity index over productive rearrangements. TCRdb provides this immuneACCESS table in a form limited to in-frame rearrangements. Some clones are lacking; in checked studies, under half of them reflect an unresolved V gene, and why the rest are absent is not known. D and trimming were read from the DNA, whereas the V and J calls and clone size are those reported in that table. The sample table lists some 150,000 clones, around nine tenths of them with a count of one. More than 2% of the sample is in the top ten clones.

Concerning this clone itself: The antigen this receptor binds is unknown. Base qualities are missing; no much larger clone stands one base away.

The sequence was obtained from a woman aged 70-85 years with acute or convalescent COVID-19. The sample consisted of peripheral blood. The chain couples TRBV19 to TRBJ1-6; TRBD1 is perhaps the D gene, given 6 matching bases. The CDR3 region: CASSVITQGLFSPLHF. The nucleotide sequence reads as follows: TGTGCCAGTAGCGTAATAACACAGGGTCTCTTTTCACCCCTCCACTTT.